These T cell receptor beta chains were read from a single sample in a study of T cells in Graves' hyperthyroidism and ophthalmopathy. A single record per CDR3 protein comes from TCRdb applying MiXCR to the multiplex PCR reads. The sample lists fewer than 650,000 distinct CDR3 sequences; roughly 15% were seen once. Sequenced sample: blood. The source of these receptors is a woman aged 35 to 49 with Graves' hyperthyroidism. The CDR3 runs from the conserved cysteine through the conserved F or W. Rows give clone size only sometimes, using once, few, many, or a class for an expanded clone.

J gene	V gene	clone size	CDR3 protein
TRBJ1-5	TRBV18	many	CASSQVGQGGNQPQHF
TRBJ1-4	TRBV5-5	few	CASSWGGGENEKLFF
TRBJ2-7	TRBV7-6	NA	CASSLGKGLAVYEQYF
TRBJ1-1	TRBV24-1	NA	CATREQVSNTEAFF
TRBJ1-3	TRBV28	many	CASSQPQGKAGNTIYF
TRBJ2-5	TRBV5-1	NA	CASSLSLRNQETQYF
TRBJ1-1	TRBV10-3	many	CAISDPGLMNTEAFF
TRBJ2-1	TRBV7-2	NA	CASSSTSGRTYNEQFF
TRBJ1-5	TRBV20-1	many	CSATDLGQDSNQPQHF
TRBJ2-7	TRBV7-2	many	CASSSRGLGQYF
TRBJ2-7	TRBV7-9	many	CASSWDGTEKYEQYF
TRBJ2-7	TRBV7-8	many	CASSLGVELPSYEQYF
TRBJ2-3	TRBV27	many	CASRGLGTETRPKTTQYF
TRBJ2-1	TRBV20-1	few	CSVRHNEQFF
TRBJ1-5	TRBV3-1	many	CASSQGWDSNQPQHF
TRBJ2-7	TRBV12-3/TRBV12-4	many	CASRRTGTGDHEQYF
TRBJ2-7	TRBV7-2	NA	CASSLTGGRYEQYF
TRBJ1-2	TRBV6-1	many	CASSEGTADNYGYTF
TRBJ2-4	TRBV28	few	CASSSRILAKNIQYF
TRBJ2-3	TRBV28	NA	CASSLGGHRAQTSTDTQYF
TRBJ2-1	TRBV29-1	few	CSAPLSAETSSYNEQFF
TRBJ2-1	TRBV28	NA	CASSFLGTNLADEQFF
TRBJ2-3	TRBV11-2	few	CASSTDSFTDTQYF
TRBJ1-1	TRBV10-1	few	CASTPDRGMNTEAFF
TRBJ2-5	TRBV5-1	NA	CASTESVGGLETQYF